This T cell receptor beta chain was sequenced in a study of human T cells and chemical hapten exposure. A few counts support this clonotype. From germline, CDR1 is MNHEY and CDR2 SVGAGI. The CDR3 consists of 16 residues. V lost 7 bases and J lost 0; bases outside the gene matches: 8. Documented time point: patch test 1, 2 weeks after DPC sensitization. Treatment indicated: therapeutic diphenylcyclopropenone sensitization with weekly scalp DPC. TCRdb re-called the RACE reads through MiXCR, storing one row per CDR3 protein. The table shows 85,000 to 100,000 distinct CDR3 sequences, with about an eighth occurring only once.

Material: whole blood, obtained in connection with sensitization to the hapten diphenylcyclopropenone (DPC). This TCR was sampled from a woman between 35 and 50 years old with alopecia areata. Some clones in this sample may be carry-over from other donors' samples. The chain uses TRBV6-5 and TRBJ2-1, with TRBD2 identical over 8 bases. CDR3 sequence (DNA): TGTGCCAGCAAGCTAACCCTAGCGGGCTCCTACAATGAGCAGTTCTTC. This encodes CASKLTLAGSYNEQFF.